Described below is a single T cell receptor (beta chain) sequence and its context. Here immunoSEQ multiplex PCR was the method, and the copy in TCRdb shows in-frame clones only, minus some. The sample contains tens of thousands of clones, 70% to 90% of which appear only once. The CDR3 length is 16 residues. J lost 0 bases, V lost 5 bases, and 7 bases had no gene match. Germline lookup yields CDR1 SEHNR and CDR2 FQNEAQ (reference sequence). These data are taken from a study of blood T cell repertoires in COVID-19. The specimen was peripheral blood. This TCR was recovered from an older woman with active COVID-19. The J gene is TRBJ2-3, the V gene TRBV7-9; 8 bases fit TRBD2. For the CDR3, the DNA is TGTGCCAGCAGCCGCGGACTAGCACAGAGCACAGATACGCAGTATTTT. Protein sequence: CASSRGLAQSTDTQYF.